The rows below give T cell receptor beta chains drawn from one sample of a study of shared T cell receptors in the human thymus. Sequencing used immunoSEQ multiplex PCR; TCRdb keeps in-frame clones, though not all of them. The sample includes about 660,000 clones, 70% to 90% of them seen just once. These data are also associated with another study on human thymus T cells.

The sequenced sample consisted of thymocytes. These receptor sequences come from a boy less than two years old with a congenital heart defect. Both conserved end residues are part of each CDR3. The D gene is left open where the match is weak. Part of the rows lack a size; the others show once, few, many or a class for expanded clones.

J,V,D,size,DNA,CDR3
TRBJ2-1,TRBV5-8,NA,NA,TGTGCCAGCAGCCAACAGGGGGGGTGGCGGGGCAATGAGCAGTTCTTC,CASSQQGGWRGNEQFF
TRBJ1-2,TRBV25-1,TRBD1,NA,TGTGCCAGCAGTGAGTTCCGGGACAGGGCAGCTGGCTACACCTTC,CASSEFRDRAAGYTF
TRBJ2-5,TRBV4-3,NA,NA,TGCGCCAGCAGCCAAGATTTCCGAGGAGAGACCCAGTACTTC,CASSQDFRGETQYF
TRBJ2-7,TRBV5-5,TRBD2,NA,TGTGCCAGCAGCTTGTGGCTAGCGGGCTCCAACTACGAGCAGTACTTC,CASSLWLAGSNYEQYF
TRBJ1-1,TRBV5-1,NA,NA,TGCGCCAGCAGCCAGTTAGCGTGGGTAAAGGATGCTGAAGCTTTCTTT,CASSQLAWVKDAEAFF
TRBJ2-3,TRBV5-6,NA,few,TGTGCCAGCAGCTTGGCAAGGGGACTCACAGATACGCAGTATTTT,CASSLARGLTDTQYF
TRBJ1-3,TRBV7-9,TRBD1,few,TGTGCCAGCAGCTTAGAGGGACAGGGATCTGGAAACACCATATATTTT,CASSLEGQGSGNTIYF
TRBJ1-3,TRBV9,TRBD1,NA,TGTGCCAGCAGCCCAGGGACAGGTCTCTCTGGAAACACCATATATTTT,CASSPGTGLSGNTIYF
TRBJ2-3,TRBV10-3,NA,NA,TGTGCCATAGGACGACTAGCAGATACGCAGTATTTT,CAIGRLADTQYF
TRBJ2-7,TRBV29-1,NA,NA,TGCAGCGCCCGGACACCGAGCTCCTACGAGCAGTACTTC,CSARTPSSYEQYF
TRBJ1-5,TRBV7-9,TRBD1,NA,TGTGCCAGCAGCCCCGATCCAGGGGGCGGTCAGCCCCAGCATTTT,CASSPDPGGGQPQHF
TRBJ2-5,TRBV21-1,NA,NA,TGTGCCAGCAGCAAGAAGCGGACCTATGAGACCCAGTACTTC,CASSKKRTYETQYF
TRBJ2-7,TRBV9,NA,NA,TGTGCCAGCAGCCGGACCCCCAGCCGGGACTCCTACGAGCAGTACTTC,CASSRTPSRDSYEQYF
TRBJ2-1,TRBV19,NA,NA,TGTGCCAGTAGTGGACAACTAGCATCGAGCTCCTACAATGAGCAGTTCTTC,CASSGQLASSSYNEQFF